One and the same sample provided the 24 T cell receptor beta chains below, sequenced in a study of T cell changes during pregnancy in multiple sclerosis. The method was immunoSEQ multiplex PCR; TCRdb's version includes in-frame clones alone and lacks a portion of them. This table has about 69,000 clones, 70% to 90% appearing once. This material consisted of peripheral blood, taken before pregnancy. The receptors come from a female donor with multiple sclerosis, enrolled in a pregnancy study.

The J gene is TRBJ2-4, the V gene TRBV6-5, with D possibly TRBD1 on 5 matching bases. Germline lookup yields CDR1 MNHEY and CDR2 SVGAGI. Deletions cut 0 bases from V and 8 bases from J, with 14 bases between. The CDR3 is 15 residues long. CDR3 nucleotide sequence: TGTGCCAGCAGTTACTCGACGCAGGGTCGGGACATTCAGTACTTC. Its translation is CASSYSTQGRDIQYF.

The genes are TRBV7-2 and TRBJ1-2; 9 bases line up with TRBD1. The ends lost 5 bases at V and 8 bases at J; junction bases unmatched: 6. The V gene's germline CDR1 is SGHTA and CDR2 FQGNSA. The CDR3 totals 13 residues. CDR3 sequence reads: CASSPRQGGGYTF. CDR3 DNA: TGTGCCAGCAGCCCTAGACAGGGGGGCGGCTACACCTTC. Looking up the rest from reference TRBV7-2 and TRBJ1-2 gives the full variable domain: GAGVSQSPSNKVTEKGKDVELRCDPISGHTALYWYRQSLGQGLEFLIYFQGNSAPDKSGLPSDRFSAERTGGSVSTLTIQRTQQEDSAVYLCASSPRQGGGYTFGSGTRLTVV.

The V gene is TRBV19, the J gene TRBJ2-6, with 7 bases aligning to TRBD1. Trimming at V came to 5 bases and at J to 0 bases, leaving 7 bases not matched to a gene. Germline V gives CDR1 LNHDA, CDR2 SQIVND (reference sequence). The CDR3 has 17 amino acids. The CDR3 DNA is TGTGCCAGTAGTTTAACAGGGGTTGACTCTGGGGCCAACGTCCTGACTTTC. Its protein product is CASSLTGVDSGANVLTF.

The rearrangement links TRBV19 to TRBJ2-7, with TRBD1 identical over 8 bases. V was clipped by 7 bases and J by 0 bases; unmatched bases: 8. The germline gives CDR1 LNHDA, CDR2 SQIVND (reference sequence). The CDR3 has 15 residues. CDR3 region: CASKDRDRTSYEQYF. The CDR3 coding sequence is TGTGCCAGTAAAGACAGGGACAGGACCTCCTACGAGCAGTACTTC.

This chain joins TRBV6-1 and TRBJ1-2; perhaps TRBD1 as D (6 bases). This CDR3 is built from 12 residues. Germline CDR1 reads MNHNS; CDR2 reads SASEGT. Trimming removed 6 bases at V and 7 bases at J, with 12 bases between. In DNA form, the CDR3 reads TGTGCCAGCAGGGGAACAGGGAGTGGCTACACCTTC. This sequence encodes CASRGTGSGYTF.

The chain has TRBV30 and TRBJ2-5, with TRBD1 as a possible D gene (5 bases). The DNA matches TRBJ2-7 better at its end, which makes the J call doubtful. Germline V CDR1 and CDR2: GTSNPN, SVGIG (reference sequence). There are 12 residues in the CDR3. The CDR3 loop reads CAWQGISYEQYF. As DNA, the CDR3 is TGTGCCTGGCAGGGAATCAGCTACGAGCAGTACTTC.

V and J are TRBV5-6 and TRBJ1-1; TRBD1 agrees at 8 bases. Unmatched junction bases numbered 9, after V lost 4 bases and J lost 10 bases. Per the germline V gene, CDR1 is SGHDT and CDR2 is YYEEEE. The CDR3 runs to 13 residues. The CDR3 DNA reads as TGTGCCAGCAGCGGAATGACAGGGGAAAGAGCTTTCTTT. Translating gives CASSGMTGERAFF.

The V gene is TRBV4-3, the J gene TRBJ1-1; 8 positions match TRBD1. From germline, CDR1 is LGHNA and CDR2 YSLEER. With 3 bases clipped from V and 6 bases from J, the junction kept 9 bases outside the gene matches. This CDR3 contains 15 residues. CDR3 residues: CASSQSRGLNAEAFF. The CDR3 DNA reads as TGCGCCAGCAGCCAGAGCAGGGGGCTTAACGCTGAAGCTTTCTTT.

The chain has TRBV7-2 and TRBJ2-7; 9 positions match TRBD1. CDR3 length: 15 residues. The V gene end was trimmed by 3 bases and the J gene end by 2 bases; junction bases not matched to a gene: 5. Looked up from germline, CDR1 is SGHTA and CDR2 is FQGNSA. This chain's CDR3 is CASSLDRGPPYEQYF. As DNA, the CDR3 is TGTGCCAGCAGCTTGGACAGGGGACCCCCCTACGAGCAGTACTTC. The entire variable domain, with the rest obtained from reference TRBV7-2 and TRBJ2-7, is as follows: GAGVSQSPSNKVTEKGKDVELRCDPISGHTALYWYRQSLGQGLEFLIYFQGNSAPDKSGLPSDRFSAERTGGSVSTLTIQRTQQEDSAVYLCASSLDRGPPYEQYFGPGTRLTVT.

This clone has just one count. The CDR3 is CASTEDQGYNSPLHF. The CDR3 coding sequence is TGTGCCAGCACCGAAGATCAGGGGTATAATTCACCCCTCCACTTT. This chain joins TRBV6-6 and TRBJ1-6; maybe TRBD1 (6 bases). The germline V gene has CDR1 MNHNY and CDR2 SVGAGI (reference sequence). There are 15 residues in the CDR3. The V end was cut by 7 bases, the J end by 4 bases, with 14 bases between.

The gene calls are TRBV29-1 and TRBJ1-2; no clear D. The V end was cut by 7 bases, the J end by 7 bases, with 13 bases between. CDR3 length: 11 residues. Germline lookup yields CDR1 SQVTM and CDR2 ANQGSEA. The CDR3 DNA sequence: TGCAGCGCCTACGGAGAAGGTGGCTACACCTTC. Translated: CSAYGEGGYTF.

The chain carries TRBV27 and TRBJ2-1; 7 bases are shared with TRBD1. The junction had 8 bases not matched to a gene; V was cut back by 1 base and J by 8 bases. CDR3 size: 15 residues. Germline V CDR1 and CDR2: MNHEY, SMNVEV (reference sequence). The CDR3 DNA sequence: TGTGCCAGCAGTTTATTGGGACAGACGAGGGATGAGCAGTTCTTC. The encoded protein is CASSLLGQTRDEQFF.

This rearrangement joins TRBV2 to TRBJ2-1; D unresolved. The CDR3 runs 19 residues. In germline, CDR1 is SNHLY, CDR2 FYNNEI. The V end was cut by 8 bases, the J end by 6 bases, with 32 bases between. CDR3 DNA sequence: TGTGCCAGCTTTTACTTAGAGACTCCCTCAGAACACTACGGCAATGAGCAGTTCTTC. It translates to CASFYLETPSEHYGNEQFF.

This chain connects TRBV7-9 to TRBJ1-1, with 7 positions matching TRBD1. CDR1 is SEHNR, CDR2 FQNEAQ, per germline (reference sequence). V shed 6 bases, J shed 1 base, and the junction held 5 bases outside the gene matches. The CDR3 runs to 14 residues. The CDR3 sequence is CASRPTGPNTEAFF. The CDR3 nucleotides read TGTGCCAGCAGGCCGACAGGGCCGAACACTGAAGCTTTCTTT.

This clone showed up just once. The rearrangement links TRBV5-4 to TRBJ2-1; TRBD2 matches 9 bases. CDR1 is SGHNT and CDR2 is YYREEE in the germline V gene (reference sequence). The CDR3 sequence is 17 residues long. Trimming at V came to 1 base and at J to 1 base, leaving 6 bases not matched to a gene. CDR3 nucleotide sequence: TGTGCCAGCAGCTTGTCAGGGCGGGGGGGATCCTACAATGAGCAGTTCTTC. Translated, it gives CASSLSGRGGSYNEQFF.

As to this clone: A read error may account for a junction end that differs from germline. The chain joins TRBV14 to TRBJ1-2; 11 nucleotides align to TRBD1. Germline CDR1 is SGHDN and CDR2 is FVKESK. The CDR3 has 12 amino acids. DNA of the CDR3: TGTGCCAGCAGCCTGGGACAGGGGGACGAAGCCTTC. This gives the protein CASSLGQGDEAF.

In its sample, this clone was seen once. The CDR3 protein is CASSGGTGAPHEQYF. As DNA, the CDR3 is TGTGCCAGCTCAGGAGGGACAGGGGCCCCCCACGAGCAGTACTTC. The V call is TRBV18, the J call TRBJ2-7; 10 nucleotides match TRBD1. V was pared by 5 bases and J by 5 bases, with 9 bases of the junction left unmatched. The germline V gene has CDR1 KGHSH and CDR2 LQKENI. The CDR3 loop spans 15 amino acids. The full variable domain, its missing parts supplied by reference TRBV18 and TRBJ2-7, is NAGVMQNPRHLVRRRGQEARLRCSPMKGHSHVYWYRQLPEEGLKFMVYLQKENIIDESGMPKERFSAEFPKEGPSILRIQQVVRGDSAAYFCASSGGTGAPHEQYFGPGTRLTVT.

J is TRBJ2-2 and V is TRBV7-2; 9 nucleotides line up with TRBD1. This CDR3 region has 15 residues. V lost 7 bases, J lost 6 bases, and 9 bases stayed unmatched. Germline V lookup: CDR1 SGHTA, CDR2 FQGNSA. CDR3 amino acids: CASTLRQGVAGELFF. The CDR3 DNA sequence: TGTGCCAGCACCCTTCGACAGGGGGTTGCCGGGGAGCTGTTTTTT.

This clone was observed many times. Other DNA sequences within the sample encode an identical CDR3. CDR3 nucleotide sequence: TGTGCCAGTAGTCGAACTAGCGGAAGTCTAGAGACCCAGTACTTC. This sequence encodes CASSRTSGSLETQYF. The chain links TRBV19 to TRBJ2-5; the match to TRBD2 covers 8 bases. Germline-derived CDR1 and CDR2 are LNHDA and SQIVND (reference sequence). This CDR3 has 15 amino acids. V lost 5 bases to trimming and J lost 4 bases; unmatched junction nucleotides: 9. Complete variable domain (other parts from reference TRBV19 and TRBJ2-5): DGGITQSPKYLFRKEGQNVTLSCEQNLNHDAMYWYRQDPGQGLRLIYYSQIVNDFQKGDIAEGYSVSREKKESFPLTVTSAQKNPTAFYLCASSRTSGSLETQYFGPGTRLLVL.

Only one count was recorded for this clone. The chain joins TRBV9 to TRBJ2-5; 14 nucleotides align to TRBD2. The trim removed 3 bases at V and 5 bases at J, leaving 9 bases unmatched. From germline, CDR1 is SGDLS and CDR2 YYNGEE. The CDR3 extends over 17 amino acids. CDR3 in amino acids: CASSAALRTSGGETQYF. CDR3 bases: TGTGCCAGCAGCGCCGCCCTAAGGACTAGCGGGGGGGAGACCCAGTACTTC.

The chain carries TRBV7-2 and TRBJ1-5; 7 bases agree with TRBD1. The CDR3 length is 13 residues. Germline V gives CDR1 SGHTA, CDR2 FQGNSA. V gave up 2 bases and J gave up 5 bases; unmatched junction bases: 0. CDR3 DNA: TGTGCCAGCAGCTTACAGGGGGATCAGCCCCAGCATTTT. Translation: CASSLQGDQPQHF.

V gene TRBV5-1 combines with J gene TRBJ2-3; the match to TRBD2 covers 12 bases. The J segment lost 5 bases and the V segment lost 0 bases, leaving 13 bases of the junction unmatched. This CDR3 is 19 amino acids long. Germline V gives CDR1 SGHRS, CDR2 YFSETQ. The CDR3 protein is CASSLGLAGESRVRDTQYF. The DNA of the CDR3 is TGCGCCAGCAGCTTGGGACTAGCGGGAGAATCGAGGGTTAGAGATACGCAGTATTTT.

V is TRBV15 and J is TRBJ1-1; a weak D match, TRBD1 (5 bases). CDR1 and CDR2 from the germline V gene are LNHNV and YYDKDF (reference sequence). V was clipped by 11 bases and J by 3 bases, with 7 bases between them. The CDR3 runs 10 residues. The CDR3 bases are TGTGCCTCGGGGGACACTGAAGCTTTCTTT. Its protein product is CASGDTEAFF.

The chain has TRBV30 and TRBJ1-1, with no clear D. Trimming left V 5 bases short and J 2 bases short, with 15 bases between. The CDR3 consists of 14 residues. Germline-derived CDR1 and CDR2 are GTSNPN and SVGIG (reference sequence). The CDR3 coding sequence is TGTGCCTGGGCAAACGGCGGCAAAAACACTGAAGCTTTCTTT. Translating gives CAWANGGKNTEAFF.